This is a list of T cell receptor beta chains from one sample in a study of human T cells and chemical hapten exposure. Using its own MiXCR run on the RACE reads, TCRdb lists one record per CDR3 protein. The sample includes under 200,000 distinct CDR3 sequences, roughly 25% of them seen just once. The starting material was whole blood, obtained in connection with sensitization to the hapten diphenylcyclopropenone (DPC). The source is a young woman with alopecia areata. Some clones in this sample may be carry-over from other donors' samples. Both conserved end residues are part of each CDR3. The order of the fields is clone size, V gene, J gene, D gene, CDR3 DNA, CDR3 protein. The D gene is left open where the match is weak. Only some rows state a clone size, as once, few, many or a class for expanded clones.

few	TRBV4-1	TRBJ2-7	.	TGCGCCAGCAGCGGATTCGCGCGGGAGCAGTACTTC	CASSGFAREQYF
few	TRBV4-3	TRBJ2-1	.	TGCGCCAGCAGCCCTTACCGCTACAATGAGCAGTTCTTC	CASSPYRYNEQFF
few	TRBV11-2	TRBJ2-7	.	TGTGCCAGCAGCATGTCGCCATCCTACGAGCAGTACTTC	CASSMSPSYEQYF
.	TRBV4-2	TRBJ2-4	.	TGTGCCAGCAGCCAAGTCTCCCCCGGACCCGAACTAGCCAAAAACATTCAGTACTTC	CASSQVSPGPELAKNIQYF
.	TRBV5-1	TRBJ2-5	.	TGCGCCAGCAGCTTGCTTGGGGAAGAGACCCAGTACTTC	CASSLLGEETQYF
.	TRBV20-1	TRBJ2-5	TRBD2	TGCAGTGCTAGTCGGGGACTAGCGCACCCCCAGCTGGAGACCCAGTACTTC	CSASRGLAHPQLETQYF
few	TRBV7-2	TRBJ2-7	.	TGTGCCAGCAGCTATCGGGGAAAGGGCGTCCTTTTGAACGAGCAGTACTTC	CASSYRGKGVLLNEQYF
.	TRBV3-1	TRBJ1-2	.	TGTGCCAGCAGCCAAGACAGGGTAACCTATGGCTACACCTTC	CASSQDRVTYGYTF
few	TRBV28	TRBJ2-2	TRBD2	TGTGCCAGCCAGGAGGCGGGAGCTCGGGCGGTCACCGGGGAGCTGTTTTTT	CASQEAGARAVTGELFF
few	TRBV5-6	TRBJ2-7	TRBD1	TGTGCCAGCAGCACCACGGGACAGGGATCCACCTACGAGCAGTACTTC	CASSTTGQGSTYEQYF
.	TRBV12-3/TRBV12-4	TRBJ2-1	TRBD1	TGTGCCAGCAGCCGTAGACAGGGTTCCTACAATGAGCAGTTCTTC	CASSRRQGSYNEQFF
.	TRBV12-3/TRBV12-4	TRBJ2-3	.	TGTGCCAGCAGTTTCGTGGACTTTTCAGATACGCAGTATTTT	CASSFVDFSDTQYF
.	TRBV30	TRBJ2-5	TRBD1	TGTGCCTGGAGTCCGGGACAGGGGAGGGGCGCCCAGTACTTC	CAWSPGQGRGAQYF
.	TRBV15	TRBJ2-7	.	TGTGCCACCAGCAATGAGGGTTTGGGACACCGGTCCTACGAGCAGTACTTC	CATSNEGLGHRSYEQYF
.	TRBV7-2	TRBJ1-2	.	TGTGCCAGCAGCCCGTTTCCGGCAGCGAATGGCTACACCTTC	CASSPFPAANGYTF
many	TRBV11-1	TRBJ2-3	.	TGTGCCAGCAGCTTAGAGGATACGCAGTATTTT	CASSLEDTQYF
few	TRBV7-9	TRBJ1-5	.	TGTGCCAGCAGCTCGACAGATAGCAATCAGCCCCAGCATTTT	CASSSTDSNQPQHF
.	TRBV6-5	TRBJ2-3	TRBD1	TGTGCCAGCAGTCTCAGGGGGACAGGGGGAGCAGATACGCAGTATTTT	CASSLRGTGGADTQYF
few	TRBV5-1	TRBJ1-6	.	TGCGCCAGCAGCTCTCAGGGTGATTCACCCCTCCACTTT	CASSSQGDSPLHF
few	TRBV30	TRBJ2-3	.	TGTGCCTGGAGACCAGGGCAGGGGTTAATGGATACGCAGTATTTT	CAWRPGQGLMDTQYF